The clone carrying this T cell receptor beta chain came up a few times. What it binds is unknown. This entry belongs to a study of cytomegalovirus exposure and HLA in healthy donors. Trimming removed 3 bases from V and 6 bases from J; junction bases left unmatched: 10. CDR1 and CDR2 from the germline V gene are SGDLS and YYNGEE. This CDR3 comprises 15 residues. Notes on the study in general: HLA restriction was apparent for most CMV-associated TCR beta chains in a later analysis. Researchers counted around 180 TCR beta chains as cytomegalovirus-associated.

PCR amplification relied on 60 Vbeta primers (plus 13 Jbeta primers). Method: immunoSEQ multiplex PCR; TCRdb's copy keeps in-frame clones and lacks some. The data show some 170,000 clones, with roughly 76% seen just once and around 4.7% held by the top ten. The origin of this receptor is a woman aged 18-35 years in good health and CMV-seropositive. The chain joins TRBV9 to TRBJ2-7; TRBD1 matches at 9 bases. Source material: PBMCs. This CDR3 reads CASSDEQGAYTEQYF. The CDR3 region has the DNA TGTGCCAGCAGCGACGAACAGGGGGCGTACACCGAGCAGTACTTC.